This passage covers 29 T cell receptor beta chains from one sample sequenced in a study of shared clonotypes between healthy human individuals. TCRdb's table, derived via immunoSEQ multiplex PCR, lists solely in-frame clones and lacks some. This table has about 2,200,000 clones, roughly 91% appearing once. Terminally differentiated effector memory CD45RA+ cells were excluded from the naive CD8 cells, which were CD45RO-negative and positively selected for CCR7. The sample taken for sequencing was naive CD8+ T cells from PBMCs. These receptors came from a man between 18 and 35 years old in good health. Some clones in this sample may be carry-over from other donors' samples.

J is TRBJ1-1 and V is TRBV7-9; a weak D match, TRBD1 (6 bases). Germline assignment: CDR1 SEHNR and CDR2 FQNEAQ (reference sequence). Trimming removed 5 bases at V and 2 bases at J, with 15 bases between. This CDR3 is 15 amino acids long. DNA for the CDR3: TGTGCCAGCAGCGCACTCACAGGGCTTAACACTGAAGCTTTCTTT. Amino acid sequence: CASSALTGLNTEAFF.

V gene TRBV7-9 combines with J gene TRBJ1-2; D is possibly TRBD1 (6 bases). Germline V CDR1 and CDR2: SEHNR, FQNEAQ (reference sequence). The length of the CDR3 is 14 residues. Trimming stripped 0 bases from V and 3 bases from J, with 8 bases between. The CDR3 DNA reads TGTGCCAGCAGCTTAGCACAGGGTGACTATGGCTACACCTTC. This gives the protein CASSLAQGDYGYTF. Supplemented by reference TRBV7-9 and TRBJ1-2, the full variable domain reads DTGVSQNPRHKITKRGQNVTFRCDPISEHNRLYWYRQTLGQGPEFLTYFQNEAQLEKSRLLSDRFSAERPKGSFSTLEIQRTEQGDSAMYLCASSLAQGDYGYTFGSGTRLTVV.

The rearrangement links TRBV7-3 to TRBJ2-7, with 11 nucleotides matching TRBD1. V lost 5 bases to trimming and J lost 1 base; unmatched junction nucleotides: 10. CDR1 and CDR2 (germline): SGHTA, FQGTGA. This CDR3 is built from 17 residues. Here the CDR3 DNA reads TGTGCCAGCAGCCCGGGACAGGGGGACGCTATTTCCTACGAGCAGTACTTC. This codes for CASSPGQGDAISYEQYF.

For this clone: The same CDR3 can be traced to other DNA sequences in this sample. The genes are TRBV7-9 and TRBJ2-2; no firm D call. Looked up from germline, CDR1 is SEHNR and CDR2 is FQNEAQ (reference sequence). The CDR3 spans 12 residues. Deletions cut 5 bases from V and 8 bases from J, with 9 bases between. CDR3 coding DNA: TGTGCCAGCAGCCTTGCGCCGGGGGAGCTGTTTTTT. Amino acid sequence: CASSLAPGELFF.

This clone was detected once. This sequence joins TRBV2 and TRBJ2-1; a possible D gene is TRBD1 (5 bases). V was pared by 6 bases and J by 3 bases, with 9 bases between. Per the germline V gene, CDR1 is SNHLY and CDR2 is FYNNEI. The CDR3 is made up of 13 amino acids. The CDR3 coding sequence is TGTGCCAGCAGCCCCGACAGCTACAATGAGCAGTTCTTC. Residues: CASSPDSYNEQFF.

V gene TRBV28 combines with J gene TRBJ1-2; D is unresolved. Germline assignment: CDR1 MDHEN and CDR2 SYDVKM. V was shortened by 1 base and J by 8 bases, with 11 bases between the two germline ends. This CDR3 is built from 13 residues. CDR3: CASSLLSGNGYTF. The CDR3 DNA sequence: TGTGCCAGCAGTTTATTGTCAGGAAACGGCTACACCTTC.

The chain joins TRBV10-3 to TRBJ2-1, with D possibly TRBD2 on 6 matching bases. This CDR3 has 18 amino acids. The germline gives CDR1 ENHRY, CDR2 SYGVKD. Trimming removed 0 bases at V and 1 base at J, with 16 bases between. CDR3 region: CAISESGVAGYSYNEQFF. For the CDR3, the DNA is TGTGCCATCAGTGAGTCTGGAGTGGCGGGGTATTCCTACAATGAGCAGTTCTTC.

CDR3 sequence: CASSSGDRGYEQFF. CDR3 nucleotide sequence: TGTGCCAGCAGCTCCGGGGACAGGGGTTACGAGCAGTTCTTC. This chain joins TRBV7-9 and TRBJ2-1; TRBD1 aligns across 10 bases. Germline lookup yields CDR1 SEHNR and CDR2 FQNEAQ (reference sequence). CDR3 length: 14 amino acids. After removal of 4 bases from V and 10 bases from J, the junction contained 7 bases not matched to a gene.

The chain couples TRBV12-1 to TRBJ1-5. TRBV12-1 is annotated as a pseudogene. This CDR3 contains 17 residues. The CDR3 coding sequence is TGTGCCAGCAGCTTTTGGGTCGGGGTCGATAGCAATCAGCCCCAGCATTTT. Translated, it gives CASSFWVGVDSNQPQHF.

The CDR3 is CASRRAVFYEQYF. As DNA, the CDR3 is TGTGCCAGCAGGCGGGCGGTTTTCTACGAGCAGTACTTC. This chain connects TRBV28 to TRBJ2-7; possibly TRBD2 for D (5 bases). This CDR3 is 13 amino acids long. Germline V gene data show CDR1 as MDHEN and CDR2 as SYDVKM. The V gene lost 6 bases and the J gene lost 3 bases, with 12 bases spanning the gap.

Worth noting for this clone: The same CDR3 arises from other DNA sequences in this sample as well. The rearrangement uses TRBV4-3 and TRBJ2-7; D is tentatively TRBD1 or TRBD2 (5 bases each). Trimming cost V 1 base and J 2 bases, with 9 bases left between them. CDR3 size: 14 residues. The germline gives CDR1 LGHNA, CDR2 YSLEER. Written as DNA, the CDR3 is TGCGCCAGCAGCCAAGGCCGAGGGGCCTACGAGCAGTACTTC. Translated: CASSQGRGAYEQYF.

This clone was recorded only once. This chain joins TRBV28 and TRBJ2-3; 9 nucleotides match TRBD2. Germline CDR1 reads MDHEN; CDR2 reads SYDVKM. This CDR3 spans 14 amino acids. Germline trimming cut 5 bases from V and 1 base from J; bases unmatched to any gene: 1. The CDR3 bases are TGTGCCAGCAGTGTAGCGGGAGGCACAGATACGCAGTATTTT. Its protein product is CASSVAGGTDTQYF.

The chain recombines TRBV19 with TRBJ2-2, with D maybe TRBD1 (5 bases). CDR1 and CDR2 from the germline V gene are LNHDA and SQIVND (reference sequence). The CDR3 has 15 amino acids. V was trimmed by 6 bases and J by 1 base, leaving 12 bases between them. Here the CDR3 DNA reads TGTGCCAGTAGGGGATGGCAGGGGAACACCGGGGAGCTGTTTTTT. This translates into CASRGWQGNTGELFF.

The chain employs TRBV25-1 and TRBJ2-3, with D hard to call. This CDR3 contains 11 residues. Trimming took 6 bases from V and 2 from J, leaving 3 bases between them. Germline V CDR1 and CDR2: MGHDK, SYGVNS. The CDR3: CASSLTDTQYF. CDR3 DNA sequence: TGTGCCAGCAGCCTCACAGATACGCAGTATTTT.

The chain is built from TRBV9 and TRBJ2-1; tentatively, D is TRBD2 (6 bases). Looked up from germline, CDR1 is SGDLS and CDR2 is YYNGEE. The length of the CDR3 is 14 residues. V dropped 0 bases and J dropped 8 bases, with 12 bases sitting between them. Here the CDR3 DNA reads TGTGCCAGCAGCGTAGCGGGGTGGAGGGATGAGCAGTTCTTC. It codes for CASSVAGWRDEQFF.

V and J are TRBV15 and TRBJ1-2, with a tentative D call TRBD1 (5 bases). Germline V gene sequence: CDR1 LNHNV, CDR2 YYDKDF (reference sequence). Trimming stripped 3 bases from V and 0 bases from J, with 17 bases between. The CDR3 is 17 amino acids. CDR3 nucleotide sequence: TGTGCCACCAGCAGTGCCGGATTGGACACCACTAACTATGGCTACACCTTC. It is translated as CATSSAGLDTTNYGYTF.

This chain joins TRBV27 and TRBJ2-7, with D unclear. The CDR3 runs 13 residues. The V end was cut by 3 bases, the J end by 4 bases, with 10 bases between. CDR1 is MNHEY, CDR2 SMNVEV, per germline (reference sequence). The CDR3 DNA reads TGTGCCAGCAGTTTTCGTAGGGTTTACGAGCAGTACTTC. Translation: CASSFRRVYEQYF.

The J gene is TRBJ2-7, the V gene TRBV9, with D perhaps matching TRBD1 or TRBD2 (5 bases each). The V and J ends lost 4 bases and 3 bases respectively, with 17 bases between them. This CDR3 has 15 residues. Germline V gene sequence: CDR1 SGDLS, CDR2 YYNGEE. CDR3 sequence (DNA): TGTGCCAGCAGCCCTGGGGACGCCGGGTACTACGAGCAGTACTTC. Translation: CASSPGDAGYYEQYF.

This chain links TRBV11-3 with TRBJ2-2, with TRBD2 matching over 12 bases. After removal of 5 bases from V and 4 bases from J, the junction contained 5 bases not matched to a gene. The germline gives CDR1 SGHNT, CDR2 YENEEA. The CDR3 has 16 amino acids. The CDR3 sequence is CASSLGGLAGTGELFF. The CDR3 bases are TGTGCCAGCAGCCTGGGGGGACTAGCGGGCACCGGGGAGCTGTTTTTT.

The chain links TRBV28 to TRBJ2-7; no clear D. The length of the CDR3 is 13 residues. V was pared by 5 bases and J by 10 bases, with 18 bases between. Germline CDR1 reads MDHEN; CDR2 reads SYDVKM. CDR3 in DNA: TGTGCCAGCAGTCGGCGTGGAAGTGCTACCCAGTACTTC. Amino acids: CASSRRGSATQYF. The variable domain in full, with the rest retrieved from reference TRBV28 and TRBJ2-7, is DVKVTQSSRYLVKRTGEKVFLECVQDMDHENMFWYRQDPGLGLRLIYFSYDVKMKEKGDIPEGYSVSREKKERFSLILESASTNQTSMYLCASSRRGSATQYFGPGTRLTVT.

CDR3: CASRTNKNEQYF. CDR3 nucleotide sequence: TGTGCCAGTAGAACCAACAAAAACGAGCAGTACTTC. This sequence joins TRBV19 and TRBJ2-7; D is unclear. The germline gives CDR1 LNHDA, CDR2 SQIVND (reference sequence). This CDR3 is built from 12 residues. Trimming stripped 6 bases from V and 5 bases from J, with 11 bases between.

This chain joins TRBV5-1 and TRBJ1-2; perhaps TRBD1 as D (6 bases). The germline gives CDR1 SGHRS, CDR2 YFSETQ. With 2 bases removed from V and 6 bases from J, the gap between germline ends came to 14 bases. This CDR3 is 14 amino acids long. CDR3 bases: TGCGCCAGCAGCTTCGGAGGGGGGTCGAATGGCTACACCTTC. It codes for CASSFGGGSNGYTF.

The V gene is TRBV29-1, the J gene TRBJ2-2; 7 positions match TRBD2. Germline V gene sequence: CDR1 SQVTM, CDR2 ANQGSEA. Trimming took 5 bases from V and 4 from J; bases not matched to a gene: 7. CDR3 length equals 14 residues. The CDR3 loop reads CSVYNKRGTGELFF. CDR3 DNA: TGCAGCGTTTATAACAAGCGGGGCACCGGGGAGCTGTTTTTT.

This chain uses TRBV11-3 with TRBJ2-7, with TRBD2 as a possible D gene (5 bases). Germline V gene data show CDR1 as SGHNT and CDR2 as YENEEA. The CDR3 sequence is 13 residues long. With 5 bases removed from V and 1 base from J, the gap between germline ends came to 9 bases. The CDR3 loop is CASSPGLSYEQYF. The CDR3 nucleotides are TGTGCCAGCAGCCCGGGATTATCCTACGAGCAGTACTTC.

The CDR3 DNA follows: TGCGCCAGCAGCGGCCTCCGGGACGCCCAATACGAGCAGTACTTC. Amino acid sequence: CASSGLRDAQYEQYF. V usage is TRBV5-1 and J usage is TRBJ2-7, with D perhaps matching TRBD1 or TRBD2 (5 bases each). Trimming removed 4 bases at V and 4 bases at J, with 18 bases between. This CDR3 region has 15 residues. Germline loops: CDR1 SGHRS, CDR2 YFSETQ.

J is TRBJ1-5 and V is TRBV19; possibly TRBD1 for D (5 bases). Germline loops: CDR1 LNHDA, CDR2 SQIVND (reference sequence). Trimming left V 5 bases short and J 1 base short, with 21 bases between. The length of the CDR3 is 18 residues. The CDR3 DNA follows: TGTGCCAGTAGTCCCGCCCCCTGGGGCGCGGAGAGCAATCAGCCCCAGCATTTT. Translating it yields CASSPAPWGAESNQPQHF.

The CDR3 DNA reads TGTGCCAGCAGTTTATTTCCCTTAGTTAATTCACCCCTCCACTTT. As protein: CASSLFPLVNSPLHF. The V and J genes are TRBV28 and TRBJ1-6; D remains unclear. Germline loops: CDR1 MDHEN, CDR2 SYDVKM. V was clipped by 1 base and J by 6 bases, with 10 bases between them. The CDR3 is made up of 15 amino acids. Full variable domain (missing parts from reference TRBV28 and TRBJ1-6): DVKVTQSSRYLVKRTGEKVFLECVQDMDHENMFWYRQDPGLGLRLIYFSYDVKMKEKGDIPEGYSVSREKKERFSLILESASTNQTSMYLCASSLFPLVNSPLHFGNGTRLTVT.

The V and J genes are TRBV7-9 and TRBJ2-5, with TRBD2 as a possible D gene (6 bases). V was trimmed by 6 bases and J by 10 bases, leaving 24 bases between them. CDR1 SEHNR and CDR2 FQNEAQ come from the germline V gene (reference sequence). This CDR3 spans 15 amino acids. This chain's CDR3 is CASSYERGAVVDQYF. The CDR3 DNA reads TGTGCCAGCAGTTACGAGCGCGGGGCCGTGGTTGACCAGTACTTC.

The table lists this clone with a count of one. J is TRBJ2-1 and V is TRBV7-9, with TRBD2 identical over 12 bases. The CDR3 extends over 17 amino acids. The germline CDR1 and CDR2 sequences are SEHNR and FQNEAQ (reference sequence). J gave up 8 bases and V 3 bases, and 11 bases lay outside the gene matches. The chain's CDR3 is CASSFRGLAGNRDEQFF. In DNA, the CDR3 is TGTGCCAGCAGCTTCAGGGGACTAGCGGGCAATCGGGATGAGCAGTTCTTC.